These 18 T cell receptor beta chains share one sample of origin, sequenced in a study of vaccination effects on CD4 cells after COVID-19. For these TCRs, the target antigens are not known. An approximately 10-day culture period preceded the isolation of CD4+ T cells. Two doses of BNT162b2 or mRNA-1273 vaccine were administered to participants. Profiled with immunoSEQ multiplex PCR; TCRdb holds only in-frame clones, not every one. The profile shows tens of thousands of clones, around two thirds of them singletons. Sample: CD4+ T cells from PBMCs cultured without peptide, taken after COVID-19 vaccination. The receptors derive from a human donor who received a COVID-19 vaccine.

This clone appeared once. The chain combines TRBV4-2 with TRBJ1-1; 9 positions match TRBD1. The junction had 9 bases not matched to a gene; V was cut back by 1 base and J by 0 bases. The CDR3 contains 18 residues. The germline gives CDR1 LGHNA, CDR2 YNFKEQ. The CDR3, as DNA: TGTGCCAGCAGCCAAGCCCCGGGACAGGGTCCGATGAACACTGAAGCTTTCTTT. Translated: CASSQAPGQGPMNTEAFF.

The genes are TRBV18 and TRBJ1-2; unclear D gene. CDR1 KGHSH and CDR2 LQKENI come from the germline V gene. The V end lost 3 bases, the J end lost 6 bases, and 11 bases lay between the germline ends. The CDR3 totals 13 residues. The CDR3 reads CASSPVAADGYTF. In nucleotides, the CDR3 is TGTGCCAGCTCACCTGTCGCTGCGGATGGCTACACCTTC. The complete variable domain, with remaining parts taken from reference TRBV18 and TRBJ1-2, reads NAGVMQNPRHLVRRRGQEARLRCSPMKGHSHVYWYRQLPEEGLKFMVYLQKENIIDESGMPKERFSAEFPKEGPSILRIQQVVRGDSAAYFCASSPVAADGYTFGSGTRLTVV.

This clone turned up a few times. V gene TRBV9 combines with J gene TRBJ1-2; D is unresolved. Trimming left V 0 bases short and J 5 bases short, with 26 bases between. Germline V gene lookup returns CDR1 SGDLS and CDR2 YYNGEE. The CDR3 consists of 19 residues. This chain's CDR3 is CASSVAETSYPKATYGYTF. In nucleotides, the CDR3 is TGTGCCAGCAGCGTAGCTGAAACCTCTTACCCGAAAGCAACATATGGCTACACCTTC.

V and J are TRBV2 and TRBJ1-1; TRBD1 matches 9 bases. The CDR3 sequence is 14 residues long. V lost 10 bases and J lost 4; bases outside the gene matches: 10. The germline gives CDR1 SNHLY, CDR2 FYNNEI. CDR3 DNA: TGTGCCACAAGGGAACAGGGGGCGACCACTGAAGCTTTCTTT. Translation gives CATREQGATTEAFF.

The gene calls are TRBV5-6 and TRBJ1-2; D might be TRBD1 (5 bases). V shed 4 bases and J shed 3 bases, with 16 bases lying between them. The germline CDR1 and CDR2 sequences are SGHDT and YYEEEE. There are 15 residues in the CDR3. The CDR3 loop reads CASSVIRDVYYGYTF. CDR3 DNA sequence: TGTGCCAGCAGCGTGATAAGGGACGTTTACTATGGCTACACCTTC.

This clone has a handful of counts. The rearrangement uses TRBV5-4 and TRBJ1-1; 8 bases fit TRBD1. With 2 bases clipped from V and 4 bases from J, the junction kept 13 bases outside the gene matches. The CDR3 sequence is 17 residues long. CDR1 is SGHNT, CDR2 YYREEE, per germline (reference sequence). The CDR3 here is CASSFGGRSTGGTEAFF. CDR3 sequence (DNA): TGTGCCAGCAGCTTTGGGGGGCGATCAACAGGGGGCACTGAAGCTTTCTTT.

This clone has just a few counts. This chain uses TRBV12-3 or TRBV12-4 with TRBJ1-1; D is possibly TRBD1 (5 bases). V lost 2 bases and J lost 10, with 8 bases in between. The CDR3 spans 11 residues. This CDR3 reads CASSLSQGAFF. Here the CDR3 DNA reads TGTGCCAGCAGTTTATCCCAGGGAGCTTTCTTT.

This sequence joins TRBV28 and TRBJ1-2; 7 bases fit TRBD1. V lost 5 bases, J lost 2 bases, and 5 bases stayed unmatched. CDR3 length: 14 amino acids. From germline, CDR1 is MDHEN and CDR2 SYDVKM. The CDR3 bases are TGTGCCAGCAGTCCCCCGGACAGGAACTATGGCTACACCTTC. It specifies CASSPPDRNYGYTF.

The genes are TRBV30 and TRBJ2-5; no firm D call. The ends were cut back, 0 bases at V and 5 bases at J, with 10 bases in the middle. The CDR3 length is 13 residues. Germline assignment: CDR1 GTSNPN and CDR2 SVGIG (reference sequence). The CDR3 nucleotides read TGTGCCTGGAGTGTACGGCCAAGGGAGACCCAGTACTTC. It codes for CAWSVRPRETQYF.

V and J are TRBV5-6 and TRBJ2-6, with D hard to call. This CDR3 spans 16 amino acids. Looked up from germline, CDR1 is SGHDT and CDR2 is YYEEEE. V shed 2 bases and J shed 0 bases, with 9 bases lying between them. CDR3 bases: TGTGCCAGCAGCTTCCGAGTGAGCTCTGGGGCCAACGTCCTGACTTTC. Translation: CASSFRVSSGANVLTF.

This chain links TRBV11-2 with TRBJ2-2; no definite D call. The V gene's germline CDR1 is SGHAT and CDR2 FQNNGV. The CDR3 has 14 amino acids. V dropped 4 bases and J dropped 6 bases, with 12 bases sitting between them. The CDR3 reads CASSSTEEAGELFF. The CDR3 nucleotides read TGTGCCAGCAGCTCAACAGAAGAGGCCGGGGAGCTGTTTTTT.

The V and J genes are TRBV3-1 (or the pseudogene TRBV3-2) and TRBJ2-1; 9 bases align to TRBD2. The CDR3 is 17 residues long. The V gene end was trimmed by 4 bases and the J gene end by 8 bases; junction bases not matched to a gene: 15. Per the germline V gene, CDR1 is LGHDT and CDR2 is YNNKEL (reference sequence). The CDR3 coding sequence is TGTGCCAGCAGCCCTTTTGGGGTGCGGGGGGGCCGTGATGAGCAGTTCTTC. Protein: CASSPFGVRGGRDEQFF.

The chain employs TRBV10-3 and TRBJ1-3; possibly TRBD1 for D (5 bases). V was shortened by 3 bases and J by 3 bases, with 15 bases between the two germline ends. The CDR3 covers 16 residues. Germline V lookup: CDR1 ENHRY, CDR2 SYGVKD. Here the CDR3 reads CAISDGLGGLGNTIYF. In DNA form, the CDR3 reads TGTGCCATCAGTGATGGGTTGGGGGGTCTTGGAAACACCATATATTTT.

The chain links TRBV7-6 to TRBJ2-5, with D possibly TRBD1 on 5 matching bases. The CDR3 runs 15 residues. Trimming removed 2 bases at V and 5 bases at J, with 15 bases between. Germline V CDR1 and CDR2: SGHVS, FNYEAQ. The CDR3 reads CASSLWPQGSETQYF. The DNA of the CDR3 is TGTGCCAGCAGCTTATGGCCTCAGGGTAGCGAGACCCAGTACTTC.

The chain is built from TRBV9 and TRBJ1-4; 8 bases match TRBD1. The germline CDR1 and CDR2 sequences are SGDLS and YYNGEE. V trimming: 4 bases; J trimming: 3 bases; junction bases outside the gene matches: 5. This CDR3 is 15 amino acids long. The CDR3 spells CASSLDRGPNEKLFF. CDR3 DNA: TGTGCCAGCAGCCTTGACAGGGGTCCTAATGAAAAACTGTTTTTT.

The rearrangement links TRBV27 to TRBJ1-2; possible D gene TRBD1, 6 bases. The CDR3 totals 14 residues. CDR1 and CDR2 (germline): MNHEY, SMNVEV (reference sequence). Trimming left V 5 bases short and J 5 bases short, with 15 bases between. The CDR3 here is CASSIMRTGYGYTF. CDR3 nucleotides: TGTGCCAGCAGTATCATGAGAACAGGGTATGGCTACACCTTC.

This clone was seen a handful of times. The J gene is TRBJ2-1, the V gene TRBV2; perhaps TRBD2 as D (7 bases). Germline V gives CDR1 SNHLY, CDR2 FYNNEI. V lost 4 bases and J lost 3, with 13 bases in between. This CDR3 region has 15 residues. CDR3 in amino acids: CASSVQGGDYNEQFF. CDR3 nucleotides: TGTGCCAGCAGTGTACAGGGAGGGGACTACAATGAGCAGTTCTTC.

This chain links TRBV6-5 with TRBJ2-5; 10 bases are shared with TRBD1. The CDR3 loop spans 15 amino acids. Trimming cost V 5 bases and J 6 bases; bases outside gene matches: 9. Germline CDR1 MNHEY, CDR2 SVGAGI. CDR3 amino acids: CASSTPGTGEKTQYF. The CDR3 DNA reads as TGTGCCAGCAGTACCCCGGGGACAGGGGAAAAGACCCAGTACTTC.